A selection of T cell receptor beta chains follows, all from one sample in a study of CD8 T cells in ankylosing spondylitis. Each CDR3 protein is one row after TCRdb ran MiXCR on the 5' RACE reads. The sample has about 750,000 distinct CDR3 sequences; over 15% are singletons. Sample: blood, either unsorted or a sorted T cell fraction (not recorded which). The receptors were sampled from a male donor with ankylosing spondylitis. Each CDR3 is given with its conserved first and last residue. The order of the fields is clone size, V gene, D gene, CDR3 length, J gene, CDR3 DNA, CDR3 protein. D genes are given only for firm matches. For some rows the clone size is stated as once, few or many, or as a class when expanded; others skip it.

abundance: .; v_gene: TRBV15; d_gene: .; len: 15; j_gene: TRBJ2-7; CDR3nt: TGTGCCACCAGTAGGGAGGCGGGGGCCTCCTACGAGCAGTACTTC; CDR3aa: CATSREAGASYEQYF
abundance: once; v_gene: TRBV7-8; d_gene: .; len: 13; j_gene: TRBJ1-2; CDR3nt: TGTGCCAGCAGCATTGACAGAGACTATGGCTACACCTTC; CDR3aa: CASSIDRDYGYTF
abundance: .; v_gene: TRBV20-1; d_gene: TRBD2; len: 15; j_gene: TRBJ2-2; CDR3nt: TGCAGTGCTAGTGATCCTGCGGGGGGCACCGGGGAGCTGTTTTTT; CDR3aa: CSASDPAGGTGELFF
abundance: many; v_gene: TRBV27; d_gene: .; len: 13; j_gene: TRBJ1-1; CDR3nt: TGTGCCAGCAGTTCCGCGGGGGACACTGAAGCTTTCTTT; CDR3aa: CASSSAGDTEAFF
abundance: few; v_gene: TRBV10-3; d_gene: .; len: 18; j_gene: TRBJ2-2; CDR3nt: TGTGCCATCAGTGAGACTAAGATCGGGGGCCGGAACACCGGGGAGCTGTTTTTT; CDR3aa: CAISETKIGGRNTGELFF
abundance: few; v_gene: TRBV20-1; d_gene: TRBD2; len: 16; j_gene: TRBJ2-7; CDR3nt: TGCAGTGCCACAGGGACTAGCGGGGGACTCTCCTACGAGCAGTACTTC; CDR3aa: CSATGTSGGLSYEQYF
abundance: .; v_gene: TRBV6-1; d_gene: .; len: 13; j_gene: TRBJ2-7; CDR3nt: TGTGCCAGCAGTCGACCCCCTGGGCGCGAGCAGTACTTC; CDR3aa: CASSRPPGREQYF
abundance: .; v_gene: TRBV6-1; d_gene: .; len: 13; j_gene: TRBJ2-7; CDR3nt: TGTGCCAGCGCCCTGACAGTCAGCTACGAGCAGTACTTC; CDR3aa: CASALTVSYEQYF
abundance: few; v_gene: TRBV11-2; d_gene: .; len: 14; j_gene: TRBJ2-2; CDR3nt: TGTGCCAGCAGCCCTTTCAGCGAAACCGGGGAGCTGTTTTTT; CDR3aa: CASSPFSETGELFF
abundance: few; v_gene: TRBV27; d_gene: .; len: 12; j_gene: TRBJ2-1; CDR3nt: TGTGCCAGCAGTACCAGATTCAATGAGCAGTTCTTC; CDR3aa: CASSTRFNEQFF
abundance: .; v_gene: TRBV4-2; d_gene: .; len: 13; j_gene: TRBJ2-3; CDR3nt: TGTGCCAGCAGCCAAGCCCCCCAGGATACGCAGTATTTT; CDR3aa: CASSQAPQDTQYF
abundance: .; v_gene: TRBV5-1; d_gene: TRBD2; len: 16; j_gene: TRBJ2-7; CDR3nt: TGCGCCAGCAGCTTTGGACTAGCGGGGGCAACTTACGAGCAGTACTTC; CDR3aa: CASSFGLAGATYEQYF
abundance: few; v_gene: TRBV6-5; d_gene: .; len: 16; j_gene: TRBJ1-1; CDR3nt: TGTGCCAGCAGTTACTCGAGTGGGACGCCCTACCCTGAAGCTTTCTTT; CDR3aa: CASSYSSGTPYPEAFF
abundance: .; v_gene: TRBV6-1; d_gene: TRBD1; len: 17; j_gene: TRBJ2-7; CDR3nt: TGTGCCAGCAGCCGAATGGCACCCGGACAGGGACACTACGAGCAGTACTTC; CDR3aa: CASSRMAPGQGHYEQYF
abundance: .; v_gene: TRBV12-3/TRBV12-4; d_gene: .; len: 15; j_gene: TRBJ2-3; CDR3nt: TGTGCCAGCAGTTTGGGGCGGGGGCCCACAGATACGCAGTATTTT; CDR3aa: CASSLGRGPTDTQYF
abundance: few; v_gene: TRBV12-3/TRBV12-4; d_gene: .; len: 11; j_gene: TRBJ2-3; CDR3nt: TGTGCCAGCAGGTTTTTGGATACGCAGTATTTT; CDR3aa: CASRFLDTQYF
abundance: few; v_gene: TRBV18; d_gene: TRBD2; len: 18; j_gene: TRBJ2-2; CDR3nt: TGTGCCAGCTCTCCGGCGGGTAGCGGGCTCGCGAACACCGGGGAGCTGTTTTTT; CDR3aa: CASSPAGSGLANTGELFF
abundance: few; v_gene: TRBV29-1; d_gene: .; len: 13; j_gene: TRBJ1-4; CDR3nt: TGCAGCGTTGATACAGGGACTAATGAAAAACTGTTTTTT; CDR3aa: CSVDTGTNEKLFF
abundance: .; v_gene: TRBV29-1; d_gene: .; len: 14; j_gene: TRBJ2-5; CDR3nt: TGCAGTACCCGACTCTCAAGCGCCCAAGAGACCCAGTACTTC; CDR3aa: CSTRLSSAQETQYF
abundance: few; v_gene: TRBV5-1; d_gene: TRBD2; len: 16; j_gene: TRBJ2-1; CDR3nt: TGCGCCAGCAGCTGGCCGCGGGGGGTATCCTACAATGAGCAGTTCTTC; CDR3aa: CASSWPRGVSYNEQFF
abundance: few; v_gene: TRBV4-3; d_gene: .; len: 14; j_gene: TRBJ2-4; CDR3nt: TGCGCCAGCAGCCAAAAAAGGAGGGGAAACATTCAGTACTTC; CDR3aa: CASSQKRRGNIQYF
abundance: few; v_gene: TRBV3-1; d_gene: .; len: 15; j_gene: TRBJ2-3; CDR3nt: TGTGCCAGCAGCCCCCGGGACCGTCGGACAGATACGCAGTATTTT; CDR3aa: CASSPRDRRTDTQYF
abundance: few; v_gene: TRBV9; d_gene: .; len: 15; j_gene: TRBJ2-1; CDR3nt: TGTGCCAGCAGCGTCGGGGACCGCTCCTACAATGAGCAGTTCTTC; CDR3aa: CASSVGDRSYNEQFF